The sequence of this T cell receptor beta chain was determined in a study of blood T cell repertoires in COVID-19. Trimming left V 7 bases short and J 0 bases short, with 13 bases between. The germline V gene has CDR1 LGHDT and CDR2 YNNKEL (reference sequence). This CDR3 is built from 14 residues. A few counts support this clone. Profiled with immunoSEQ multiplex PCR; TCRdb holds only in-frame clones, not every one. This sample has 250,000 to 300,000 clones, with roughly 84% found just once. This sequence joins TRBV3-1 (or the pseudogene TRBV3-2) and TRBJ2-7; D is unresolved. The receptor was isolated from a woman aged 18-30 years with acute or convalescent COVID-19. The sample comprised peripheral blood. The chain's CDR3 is CASTPSGYSYEQYF. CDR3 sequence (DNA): TGTGCCAGCACCCCCTCCGGGTACTCCTACGAGCAGTACTTC.